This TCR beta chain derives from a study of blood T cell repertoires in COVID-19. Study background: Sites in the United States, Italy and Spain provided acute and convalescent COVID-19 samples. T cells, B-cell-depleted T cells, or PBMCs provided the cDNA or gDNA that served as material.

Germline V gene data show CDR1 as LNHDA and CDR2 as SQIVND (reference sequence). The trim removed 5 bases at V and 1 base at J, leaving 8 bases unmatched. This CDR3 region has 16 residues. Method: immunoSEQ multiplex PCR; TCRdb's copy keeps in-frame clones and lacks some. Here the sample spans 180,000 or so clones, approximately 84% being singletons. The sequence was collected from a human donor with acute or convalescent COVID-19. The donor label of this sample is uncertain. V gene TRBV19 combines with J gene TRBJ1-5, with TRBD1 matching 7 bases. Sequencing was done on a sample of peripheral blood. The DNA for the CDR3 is TGTGCCAGTAGTCCTCGGACAGGAACGAGCAATCAGCCCCAGCATTTT. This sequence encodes CASSPRTGTSNQPQHF.